This T cell receptor (beta chain) is from a study of T cells after yellow fever vaccination. This CDR3 has 12 amino acids. Looked up from germline, CDR1 is DFQATT and CDR2 is SNEGSKA (reference sequence). Trimming left V 4 bases short and J 1 base short, with 7 bases between. General study points: Subsequent booster samples again held most clones from primary vaccination (roughly 96% CD4, just under 90% CD8). The secondary response was weaker but peaked faster, day 5 versus 15. Clonotype sharing between CD4 and CD8 compartments was small.

The sample holds a few counts of this clonotype. What it binds is unknown. UMIs were added to TCR cDNA along with a universal primer site when it was made by 5'RACE template switching. TCRdb passed the 5' RACE reads through MiXCR, listing each CDR3 protein once. Among 300,000 to 350,000 distinct CDR3 sequences, approximately 4% were seen once, and the ten largest hold roughly a fifth. This specimen consisted of PBMCs, obtained 15 days after the yellow fever booster vaccination. This receptor was identified in a man younger than 35 who received the YFV17D yellow fever vaccine. The J gene is TRBJ1-1, the V gene TRBV20-1; D remains ambiguous. CDR3: CSAIRTNTEAFF. The CDR3 bases are TGCAGTGCTATTAGGACGAACACTGAAGCTTTCTTT.